The source of this T cell receptor (beta chain) is a study of cytomegalovirus exposure and HLA in healthy donors. Study results and limitations: As was reported, the classifier diagnosed cytomegalovirus status with high specificity and sensitivity. The study designated roughly 150 TCR beta chains cytomegalovirus-associated. Whilst most TCR sequences proved rare, a subset of public TCRs occurred across many donors. Specificity for CMV antigens was confirmed in vitro for a few of the CMV-associated chains.

In regard to this clone: Its antigen is unidentified.

Some clones are missing from TCRdb's copy, which holds only in-frame ones; the method was immunoSEQ multiplex PCR. Of over 120,000 clones listed, around 93% were seen once; the top ten hold 1.5% to 2%. The CDR3 extends over 15 amino acids. V lost 5 bases to trimming and J lost 1 base; unmatched junction nucleotides: 8. CDR1 SGHRS and CDR2 YFSETQ come from the germline V gene. This chain links TRBV5-1 with TRBJ2-5; 7 nucleotides align to TRBD2. Input material: PBMCs. The receptor was derived from a man aged 18 to 35 in good health and CMV-seropositive. CDR3 DNA: TGCGCCAGCAGTCCCCCCGGGGGGTTCCAAGAGACCCAGTACTTC. Translated: CASSPPGGFQETQYF.